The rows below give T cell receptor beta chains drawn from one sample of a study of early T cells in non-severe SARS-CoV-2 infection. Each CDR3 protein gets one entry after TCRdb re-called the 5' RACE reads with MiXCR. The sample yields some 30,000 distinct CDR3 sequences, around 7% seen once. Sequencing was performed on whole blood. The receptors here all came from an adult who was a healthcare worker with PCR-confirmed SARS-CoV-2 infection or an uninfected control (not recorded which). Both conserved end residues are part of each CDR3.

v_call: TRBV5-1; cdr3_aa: CASSHDLAKNIQYF
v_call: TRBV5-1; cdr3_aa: CASSLVQGNTEAFF
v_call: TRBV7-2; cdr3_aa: CASSFGFSGRPNRYEQYF
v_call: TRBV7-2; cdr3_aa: CASSLEREETQYF
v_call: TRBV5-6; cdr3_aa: CASRWTGTGYGYTF
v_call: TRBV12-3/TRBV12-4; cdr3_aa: CASSLQGLQETQYF
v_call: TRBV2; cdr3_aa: CASRLGDSYEQYF
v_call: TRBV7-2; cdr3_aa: CASSLRSRGAYNEQFF
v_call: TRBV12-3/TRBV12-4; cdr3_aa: CASSPADGIYEQFF
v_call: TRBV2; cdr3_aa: CASGVGEQYF